This T cell receptor beta chain was captured by sequencing in a study of T cell changes during pregnancy in multiple sclerosis. The CDR3 loop spans 13 amino acids. The germline gives CDR1 MNHEY, CDR2 SVGAGI. The trim removed 6 bases at V and 8 bases at J, leaving 6 bases unmatched. Produced via immunoSEQ multiplex PCR; TCRdb's table is partial and in-frame only. The data contain more than 35,000 clones, more than 75% of them singletons. The sample consisted of CD8+ T cells from peripheral blood mononuclear cells, taken after pregnancy. The TCR sequence derives from a female donor in good health, enrolled as a control in a pregnancy study. V is TRBV6-5 and J is TRBJ1-4, with TRBD1 matching over 7 bases. CDR3 in DNA: TGTGCCAGCAGGGAGGACAGGATGGAAAAACTGTTTTTT. It specifies CASREDRMEKLFF.